These 26 T cell receptor beta chains were all obtained from the same sample, sequenced in a study of cytomegalovirus exposure and HLA in healthy donors. TCRdb keeps only in-frame clones here, not all; method: immunoSEQ multiplex PCR. The sample shows about 76,000 clones, approximately 93% of them seen only once. Sequencing was performed on PBMCs. These TCRs come from a young man in good health and CMV-seropositive.

CDR3 in amino acids: CASSLTRQGANTGELFF. CDR3 nucleotides: TGTGCCAGCAGTCTAACCCGACAGGGCGCGAACACCGGGGAGCTGTTTTTT. This chain uses TRBV27 with TRBJ2-2; TRBD1 aligns across 7 bases. The CDR3 consists of 17 residues. With 5 bases clipped from V and 0 bases from J, the junction kept 9 bases outside the gene matches. The germline gives CDR1 MNHEY, CDR2 SMNVEV (reference sequence).

J is TRBJ2-5 and V is TRBV30; TRBD1 matches at 8 bases. The CDR3 has 12 residues. Germline CDR1 reads GTSNPN; CDR2 reads SVGIG (reference sequence). The V gene end was trimmed by 7 bases and the J gene end by 4 bases; junction bases not matched to a gene: 5. The CDR3 DNA follows: TGTGCCTCTCAGGGGGCAGGAGAGACCCAGTACTTC. It translates to CASQGAGETQYF.

V usage is TRBV9 and J usage is TRBJ2-7; a possible D gene is TRBD2 (5 bases). The CDR3 consists of 14 residues. Per the germline V gene, CDR1 is SGDLS and CDR2 is YYNGEE. V was shortened by 0 bases and J by 0 bases, with 7 bases between the two germline ends. The CDR3 coding sequence is TGTGCCAGCAGCGTAGGTAGCGCCTCCTACGAGCAGTACTTC. This sequence encodes CASSVGSASYEQYF.

The gene calls are TRBV28 and TRBJ2-7, with D unclear. Germline loops: CDR1 MDHEN, CDR2 SYDVKM. V gave up 8 bases and J gave up 6 bases, with 11 bases separating them. The CDR3 length is 11 residues. CDR3 sequence reads: CASGRVGEQYF. DNA of the CDR3: TGTGCCAGCGGGCGCGTGGGCGAGCAGTACTTC.

J is TRBJ2-3 and V is TRBV19; tentatively, D is TRBD2 (6 bases). This CDR3 is built from 14 residues. V lost 6 bases, J lost 2 bases, and 12 bases lay in between. Germline V gives CDR1 LNHDA, CDR2 SQIVND (reference sequence). This chain's CDR3 is CASSFGGYTDTQYF. DNA of the CDR3: TGTGCCAGTAGCTTTGGAGGGTACACAGATACGCAGTATTTT. The whole variable domain, filled in from reference TRBV19 and TRBJ2-3, reads DGGITQSPKYLFRKEGQNVTLSCEQNLNHDAMYWYRQDPGQGLRLIYYSQIVNDFQKGDIAEGYSVSREKKESFPLTVTSAQKNPTAFYLCASSFGGYTDTQYFGPGTRLTVL.

The J gene is TRBJ1-5, the V gene TRBV28, with no clear D. The germline gives CDR1 MDHEN, CDR2 SYDVKM. V was clipped by 10 bases and J by 2 bases, with 24 bases between them. The CDR3 spans 17 residues. The CDR3, as DNA: TGTGCCACCCAAACCCTCCTCTCGGGTCGGGGCAATCAGCCCCAGCATTTT. Residues: CATQTLLSGRGNQPQHF.

The gene calls are TRBV14 and TRBJ2-1; TRBD2 agrees at 7 bases. V shed 0 bases, J shed 7 bases, and the junction held 9 bases outside the gene matches. This CDR3 comprises 16 residues. Germline CDR1 and CDR2: SGHDN and FVKESK. CDR3 nucleotide sequence: TGTGCCAGCAGCCAAGATCTCGGACTAGTCGTTAATGAGCAGTTCTTC. Translated: CASSQDLGLVVNEQFF.

The chain employs TRBV28 and TRBJ1-5, with D perhaps TRBD1 (6 bases). The CDR3 runs 16 residues. CDR1 and CDR2 from the germline V gene are MDHEN and SYDVKM. V lost 5 bases to trimming and J lost 3 bases, with 17 bases between them. The CDR3 DNA sequence: TGTGCCAGCAGTCAATTTCCAGGGGCGTTCAATCAGCCCCAGCATTTT. This translates into CASSQFPGAFNQPQHF.

This chain connects TRBV19 to TRBJ1-4; D is unclear. Germline V gene lookup returns CDR1 LNHDA and CDR2 SQIVND (reference sequence). Trimming took 6 bases from V and 12 from J, leaving 29 bases between them. CDR3 length equals 17 residues. In DNA form, the CDR3 reads TGTGCCAGTAGCCCCGTCCGCCAGTCTCGCAGCTGGGGAGAACTGTTTTTT. Its translation: CASSPVRQSRSWGELFF.

The chain is built from TRBV10-3 and TRBJ1-1; D uncertain. Trimming cost V 0 bases and J 1 base, with 6 bases left between them. CDR3 size: 14 residues. Per germline, CDR1 ENHRY and CDR2 SYGVKD. CDR3 amino acids: CAISESRQNTEAFF. The CDR3 DNA reads TGTGCCATCAGTGAGTCGAGGCAGAACACTGAAGCTTTCTTT.

The chain recombines TRBV7-3 with TRBJ2-3, with 9 positions matching TRBD2. Losses at the gene ends were 2 bases for V and 2 bases for J; bases not matched to a gene: 5. Germline lookup yields CDR1 SGHTA and CDR2 FQGTGA. This CDR3 contains 16 residues. The CDR3 DNA reads as TGTGCCAGCAGCTTATATAGCGGGGGACCCACAGATACGCAGTATTTT. Translation gives CASSLYSGGPTDTQYF.

The rearrangement links TRBV5-1 to TRBJ2-1, with D possibly TRBD2 on 5 matching bases. The V gene lost 0 bases and the J gene lost 10 bases, with 17 bases spanning the gap. The CDR3 runs 15 residues. Germline loops: CDR1 SGHRS, CDR2 YFSETQ. Here the CDR3 reads CASSLELVRGGEQFF. CDR3 in DNA: TGCGCCAGCAGCTTGGAGCTAGTTCGGGGTGGGGAGCAGTTCTTC.

This chain connects TRBV28 to TRBJ2-3; TRBD1 aligns across 9 bases. Trimming cost V 3 bases and J 6 bases; bases outside gene matches: 13. This CDR3 is built from 17 residues. In germline, CDR1 is MDHEN, CDR2 SYDVKM. This chain's CDR3 is CASSFPGMTGGPDTQYF. DNA of the CDR3: TGTGCCAGCAGTTTCCCTGGAATGACAGGGGGGCCTGATACGCAGTATTTT.

The chain carries TRBV19 and TRBJ2-7; 9 bases agree with TRBD1. Germline V gene lookup returns CDR1 LNHDA and CDR2 SQIVND (reference sequence). The CDR3 extends over 15 amino acids. J gave up 4 bases and V 6 bases, and 10 bases lay outside the gene matches. The CDR3 is CASRRGGTGSYEQYF. In nucleotides, the CDR3 is TGTGCCAGTAGACGGGGAGGGACAGGGTCGTACGAGCAGTACTTC.

The rearrangement uses TRBV5-1 and TRBJ2-5, with D unresolved. Germline loops: CDR1 SGHRS, CDR2 YFSETQ. The CDR3 contains 14 residues. Trimming left V 3 bases short and J 5 bases short, with 14 bases between. The CDR3 loop is CASSSRPSRETQYF. CDR3 nucleotide sequence: TGCGCCAGCAGCTCGAGGCCCTCTAGGGAGACCCAGTACTTC.

CDR3 sequence: CASSTANWQYF. The CDR3, as DNA: TGTGCCAGCAGCACTGCCAATTGGCAGTACTTC. V and J are TRBV7-2 and TRBJ2-7; D ambiguous. V was clipped by 5 bases and J by 9 bases, with 11 bases between them. Germline loops: CDR1 SGHTA, CDR2 FQGNSA. The CDR3 runs to 11 residues. Variable domain in full (rest from reference TRBV7-2 and TRBJ2-7): GAGVSQSPSNKVTEKGKDVELRCDPISGHTALYWYRQSLGQGLEFLIYFQGNSAPDKSGLPSDRFSAERTGGSVSTLTIQRTQQEDSAVYLCASSTANWQYFGPGTRLTVT.

The chain has TRBV5-4 and TRBJ2-1; D perhaps matches TRBD2 (6 bases). Per germline, CDR1 SGHNT and CDR2 YYREEE (reference sequence). The V and J ends lost 0 bases and 7 bases respectively, with 8 bases between them. The CDR3 spans 13 residues. The CDR3 DNA is TGTGCCAGCAGCTTGGAGAGCGGGAATGAGCAGTTCTTC. It yields the protein CASSLESGNEQFF.

The chain recombines TRBV30 with TRBJ2-3; tentatively, D is TRBD1 (6 bases). The CDR3 consists of 16 residues. Germline lookup yields CDR1 GTSNPN and CDR2 SVGIG (reference sequence). Deletions cut 0 bases from V and 4 bases from J, with 17 bases between. The CDR3 DNA reads as TGTGCCTGGAGTGTTGGGGGCGGGCTGGGGGCAGATACGCAGTATTTT. Amino acids: CAWSVGGGLGADTQYF.

The chain joins TRBV9 to TRBJ2-1, with 7 bases aligning to TRBD2. Germline V gene lookup returns CDR1 SGDLS and CDR2 YYNGEE. V trimming: 4 bases; J trimming: 0 bases; junction bases outside the gene matches: 7. The CDR3 extends over 16 amino acids. CDR3 region: CASSPDSGHSYNEQFF. In nucleotides, the CDR3 is TGTGCCAGCAGCCCCGATAGCGGGCACTCCTACAATGAGCAGTTCTTC.

This rearrangement joins TRBV19 to TRBJ1-5; 8 positions agree with TRBD1. J gave up 6 bases and V 5 bases, and 3 bases lay outside the gene matches. Germline values: CDR1 LNHDA, CDR2 SQIVND (reference sequence). The CDR3 runs to 13 residues. Here the CDR3 DNA reads TGTGCCAGTAGTCAGGGGGCGAGTCAGCCCCAGCATTTT. Translating gives CASSQGASQPQHF.

This chain links TRBV28 with TRBJ2-7; maybe TRBD2 (5 bases). The V gene's germline CDR1 is MDHEN and CDR2 SYDVKM. The V end was cut by 3 bases, the J end by 0 bases, with 6 bases between. This CDR3 is built from 13 residues. CDR3 residues: CASSLGSSYEQYF. The DNA of the CDR3 is TGTGCCAGCAGTTTGGGGAGCTCCTACGAGCAGTACTTC.

The rearrangement uses TRBV7-6 and TRBJ2-7; 9 nucleotides match TRBD2. The length of the CDR3 is 18 residues. The J segment lost 2 bases and the V segment lost 4 bases, leaving 15 bases of the junction unmatched. Looked up from germline, CDR1 is SGHVS and CDR2 is FNYEAQ. CDR3 protein: CASSSISPGRGRAYEQYF. The CDR3 DNA sequence: TGTGCCAGCAGCTCGATTAGTCCCGGCCGCGGGAGGGCCTACGAGCAGTACTTC.

The count of this clone is one. The chain has TRBV7-9 and TRBJ2-1; no reliable D call. Germline CDR1 and CDR2: SEHNR and FQNEAQ (reference sequence). With 6 bases removed from V and 6 bases from J, the gap between germline ends came to 21 bases. This CDR3 comprises 16 residues. The CDR3 loop reads CASSAIYSLGFNEQFF. In DNA, the CDR3 is TGTGCCAGCAGTGCCATCTACAGTTTGGGCTTCAATGAGCAGTTCTTC.

The chain is built from TRBV28 and TRBJ2-1; 7 bases match TRBD2. Looked up from germline, CDR1 is MDHEN and CDR2 is SYDVKM. V was clipped by 5 bases and J by 2 bases; unmatched bases: 15. The length of the CDR3 is 18 residues. CDR3: CASSPRPIGSGTYNEQFF. The CDR3 DNA sequence: TGTGCCAGCAGTCCCAGACCCATAGGAAGCGGGACCTACAATGAGCAGTTCTTC.

This rearrangement joins TRBV7-9 to TRBJ2-3; possibly TRBD2 for D (5 bases). V was cut by 1 base and J by 3 bases, with 20 bases left in between. Germline-derived CDR1 and CDR2 are SEHNR and FQNEAQ (reference sequence). CDR3 size: 18 residues. Written as DNA, the CDR3 is TGTGCCAGCAGCTTAGGGAGGTCTGGGCAGGTGAGGACAGATACGCAGTATTTT. Encoded protein: CASSLGRSGQVRTDTQYF.

The V call is TRBV5-4, the J call TRBJ1-3; TRBD1 matches 7 bases. This CDR3 contains 15 residues. Trimming took 4 bases from V and 0 from J; bases not matched to a gene: 4. CDR1 and CDR2 (germline): SGHNT, YYREEE (reference sequence). The CDR3 sequence is CASSKGANSGNTIYF. The CDR3 DNA sequence: TGTGCCAGCAGCAAGGGGGCGAACTCTGGAAACACCATATATTTT.